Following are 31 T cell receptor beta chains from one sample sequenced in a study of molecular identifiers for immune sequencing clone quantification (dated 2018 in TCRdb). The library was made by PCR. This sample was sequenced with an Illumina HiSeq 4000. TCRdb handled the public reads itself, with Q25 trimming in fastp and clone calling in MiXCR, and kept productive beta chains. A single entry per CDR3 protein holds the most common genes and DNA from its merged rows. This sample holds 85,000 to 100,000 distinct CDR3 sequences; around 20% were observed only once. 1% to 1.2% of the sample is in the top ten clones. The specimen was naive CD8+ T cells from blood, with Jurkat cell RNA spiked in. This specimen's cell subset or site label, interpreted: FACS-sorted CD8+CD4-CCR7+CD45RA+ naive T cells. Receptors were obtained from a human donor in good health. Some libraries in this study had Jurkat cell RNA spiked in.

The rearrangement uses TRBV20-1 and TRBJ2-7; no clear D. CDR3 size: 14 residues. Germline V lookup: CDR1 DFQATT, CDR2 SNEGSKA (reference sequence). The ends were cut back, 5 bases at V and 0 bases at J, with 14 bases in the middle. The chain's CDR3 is CSASDTVGSYEQYF. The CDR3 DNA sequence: TGCAGTGCTTCCGATACGGTTGGCTCCTACGAGCAGTACTTC.

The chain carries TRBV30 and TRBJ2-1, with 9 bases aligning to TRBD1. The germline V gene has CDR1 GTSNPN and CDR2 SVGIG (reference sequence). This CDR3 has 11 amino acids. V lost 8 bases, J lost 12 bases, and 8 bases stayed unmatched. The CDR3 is CAGHRGPGQFF. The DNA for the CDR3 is TGTGCCGGACACAGGGGGCCCGGGCAGTTCTTC.

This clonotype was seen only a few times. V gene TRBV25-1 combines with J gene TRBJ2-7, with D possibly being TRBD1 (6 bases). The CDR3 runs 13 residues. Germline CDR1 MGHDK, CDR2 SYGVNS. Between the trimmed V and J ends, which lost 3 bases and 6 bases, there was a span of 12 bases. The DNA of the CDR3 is TGTGCCAGCAGTGATTACAGGGTCGGCGAGCAGTACTTC. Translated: CASSDYRVGEQYF.

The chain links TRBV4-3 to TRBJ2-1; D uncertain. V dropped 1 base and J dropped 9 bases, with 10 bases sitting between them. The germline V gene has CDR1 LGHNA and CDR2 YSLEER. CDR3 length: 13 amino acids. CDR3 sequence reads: CASSQAQFGEQFF. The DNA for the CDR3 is TGCGCCAGCAGCCAAGCTCAGTTCGGTGAGCAGTTCTTC.

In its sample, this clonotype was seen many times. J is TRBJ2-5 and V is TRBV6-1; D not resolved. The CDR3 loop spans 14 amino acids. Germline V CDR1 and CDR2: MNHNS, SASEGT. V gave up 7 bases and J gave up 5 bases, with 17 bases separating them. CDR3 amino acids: CASTPSARWETQYF. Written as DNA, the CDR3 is TGTGCCAGCACCCCGTCCGCGCGGTGGGAGACCCAGTACTTC.

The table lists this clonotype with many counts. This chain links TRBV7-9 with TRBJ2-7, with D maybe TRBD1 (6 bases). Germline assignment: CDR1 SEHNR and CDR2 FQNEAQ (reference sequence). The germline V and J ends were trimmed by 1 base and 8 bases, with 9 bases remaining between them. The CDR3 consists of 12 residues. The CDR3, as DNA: TGTGCCAGCAGCTTAGGGACAGACAAGCAGTACTTC. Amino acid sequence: CASSLGTDKQYF. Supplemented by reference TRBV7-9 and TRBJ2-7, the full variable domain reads DTGVSQNPRHKITKRGQNVTFRCDPISEHNRLYWYRQTLGQGPEFLTYFQNEAQLEKSRLLSDRFSAERPKGSFSTLEIQRTEQGDSAMYLCASSLGTDKQYFGPGTRLTVT.

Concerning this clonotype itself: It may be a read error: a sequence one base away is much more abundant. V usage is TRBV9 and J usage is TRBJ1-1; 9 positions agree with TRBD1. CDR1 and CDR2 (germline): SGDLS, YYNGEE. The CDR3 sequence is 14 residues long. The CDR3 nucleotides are TGTGCCAGCAGCCGGACAGGGGCTGACACTGGAGCTTTCTTT. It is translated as CASSRTGADTGAFF.

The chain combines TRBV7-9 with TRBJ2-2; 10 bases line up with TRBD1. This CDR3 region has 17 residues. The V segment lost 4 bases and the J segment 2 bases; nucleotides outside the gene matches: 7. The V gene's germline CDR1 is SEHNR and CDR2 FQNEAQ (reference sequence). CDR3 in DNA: TGTGCCAGCAGCTCCGACAGGGGGCGGATTAACACCGGGGAGCTGTTTTTT. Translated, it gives CASSSDRGRINTGELFF.

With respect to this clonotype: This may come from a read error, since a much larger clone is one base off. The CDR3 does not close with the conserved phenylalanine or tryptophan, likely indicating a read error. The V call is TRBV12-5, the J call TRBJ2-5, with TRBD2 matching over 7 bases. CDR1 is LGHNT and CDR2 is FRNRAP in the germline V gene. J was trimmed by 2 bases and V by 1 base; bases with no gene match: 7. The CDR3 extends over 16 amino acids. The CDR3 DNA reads TGTGCTAGTGGTTTGGGTCCTCTAGCGGCACAAGAGACCCAGTACCTC. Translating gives CASGLGPLAAQETQYL.

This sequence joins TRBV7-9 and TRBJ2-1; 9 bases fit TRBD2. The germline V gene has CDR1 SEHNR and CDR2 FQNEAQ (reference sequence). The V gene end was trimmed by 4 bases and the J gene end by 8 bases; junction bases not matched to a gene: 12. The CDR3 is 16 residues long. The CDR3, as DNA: TGTGCCAGCAGCTCCCCGGGTAGCGGGAGAGCCCATGAGCAGTTCTTC. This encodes CASSSPGSGRAHEQFF.

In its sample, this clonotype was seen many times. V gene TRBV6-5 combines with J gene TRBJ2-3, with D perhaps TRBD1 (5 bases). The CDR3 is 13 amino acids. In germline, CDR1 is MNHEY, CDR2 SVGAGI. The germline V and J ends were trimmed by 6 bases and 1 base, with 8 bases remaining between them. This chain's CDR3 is CASSQGGTDTQYF. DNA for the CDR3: TGTGCCAGCAGCCAAGGGGGCACAGATACGCAGTATTTT.

CDR3 residues: CAISDPTGLIEQYF. CDR3 nucleotide sequence: TGTGCCATCAGTGACCCCACAGGATTGATCGAGCAGTACTTC. This chain links TRBV10-3 with TRBJ2-7, with D perhaps TRBD1 (5 bases). V dropped 3 bases and J dropped 6 bases, with 15 bases sitting between them. Germline V gives CDR1 ENHRY, CDR2 SYGVKD. This CDR3 spans 14 amino acids.

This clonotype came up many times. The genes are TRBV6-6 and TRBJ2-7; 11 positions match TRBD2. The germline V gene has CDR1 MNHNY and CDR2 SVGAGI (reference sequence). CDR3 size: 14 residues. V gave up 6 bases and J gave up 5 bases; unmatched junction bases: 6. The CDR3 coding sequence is TGTGCCAGCAGGCTAGCGGGAGGAACCCACGAGCAGTACTTC. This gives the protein CASRLAGGTHEQYF.

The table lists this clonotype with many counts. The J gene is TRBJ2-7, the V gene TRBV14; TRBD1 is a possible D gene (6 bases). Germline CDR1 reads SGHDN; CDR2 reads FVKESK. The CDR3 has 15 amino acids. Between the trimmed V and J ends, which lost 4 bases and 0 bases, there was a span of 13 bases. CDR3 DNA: TGTGCCAGCAGCCCCGACAGGCTTCGCTCCTACGAGCAGTACTTC. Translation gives CASSPDRLRSYEQYF. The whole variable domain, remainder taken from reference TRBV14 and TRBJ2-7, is EAGVTQFPSHSVIEKGQTVTLRCDPISGHDNLYWYRRVMGKEIKFLLHFVKESKQDESGMPNNRFLAERTGGTYSTLKVQPAELEDSGVYFCASSPDRLRSYEQYFGPGTRLTVT.

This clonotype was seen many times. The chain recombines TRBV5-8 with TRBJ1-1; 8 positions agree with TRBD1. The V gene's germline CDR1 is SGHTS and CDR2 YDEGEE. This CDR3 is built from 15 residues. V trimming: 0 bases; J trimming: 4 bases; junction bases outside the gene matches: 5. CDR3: CASSLVDRGLTEAFF. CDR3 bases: TGTGCCAGCAGCTTGGTCGACAGGGGCCTCACTGAAGCTTTCTTT.

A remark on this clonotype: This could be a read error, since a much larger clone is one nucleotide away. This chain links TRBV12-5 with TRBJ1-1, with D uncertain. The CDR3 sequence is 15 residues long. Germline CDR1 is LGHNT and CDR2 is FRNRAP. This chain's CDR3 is CASSLGRTADTEAFF. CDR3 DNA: TGTGCTAGTAGTTTGGGCCGGACGGCCGACACTGAAGCTTTCTTT.

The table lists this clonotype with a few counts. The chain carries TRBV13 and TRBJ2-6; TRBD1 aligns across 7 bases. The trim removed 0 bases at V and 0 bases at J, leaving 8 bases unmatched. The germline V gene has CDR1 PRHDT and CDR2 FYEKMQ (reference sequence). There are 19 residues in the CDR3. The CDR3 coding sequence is TGTGCCAGCAGCTTAGGCCAGGAGACAGGGATCTCTGGGGCCAACGTCCTGACTTTC. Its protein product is CASSLGQETGISGANVLTF.

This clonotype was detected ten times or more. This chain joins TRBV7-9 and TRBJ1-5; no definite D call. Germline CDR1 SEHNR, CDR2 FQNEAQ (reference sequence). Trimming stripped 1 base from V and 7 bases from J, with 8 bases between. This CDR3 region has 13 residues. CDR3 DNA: TGTGCCAGCAGCTTAGATGGGGAACAGCCCCAGCATTTT. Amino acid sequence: CASSLDGEQPQHF.

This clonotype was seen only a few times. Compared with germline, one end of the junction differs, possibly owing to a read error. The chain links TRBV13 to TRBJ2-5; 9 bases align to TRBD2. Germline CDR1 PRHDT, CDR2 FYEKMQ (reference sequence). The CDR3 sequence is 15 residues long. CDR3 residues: CAGSSGLAGWETQYF. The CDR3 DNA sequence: TGTGCCGGCAGCTCGGGTCTAGCGGGATGGGAGACCCAGTACTTC. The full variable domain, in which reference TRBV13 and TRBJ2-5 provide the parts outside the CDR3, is AAGVIQSPRHLIKEKRETATLKCYPIPRHDTVYWYQQGPGQDPQFLISFYEKMQSDKGSIPDRFSAQQFSDYHSELNMSSLELGDSALYFCAGSSGLAGWETQYFGPGTRLLVL.

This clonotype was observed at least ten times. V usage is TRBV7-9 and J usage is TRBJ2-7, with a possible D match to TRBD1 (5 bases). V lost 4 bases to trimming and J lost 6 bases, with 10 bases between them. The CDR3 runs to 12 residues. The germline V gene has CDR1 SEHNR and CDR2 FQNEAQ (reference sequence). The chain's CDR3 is CASSSDSLEQYF. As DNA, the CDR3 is TGTGCCAGCAGCTCCGACAGCCTCGAGCAGTACTTC.

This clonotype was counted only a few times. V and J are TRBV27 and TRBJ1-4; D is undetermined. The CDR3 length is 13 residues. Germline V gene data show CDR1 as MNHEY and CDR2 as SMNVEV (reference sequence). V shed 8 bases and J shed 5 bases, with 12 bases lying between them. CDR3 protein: CASQHRPNEKLFF. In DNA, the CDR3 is TGTGCCAGCCAACATCGGCCCAATGAAAAACTGTTTTTT.

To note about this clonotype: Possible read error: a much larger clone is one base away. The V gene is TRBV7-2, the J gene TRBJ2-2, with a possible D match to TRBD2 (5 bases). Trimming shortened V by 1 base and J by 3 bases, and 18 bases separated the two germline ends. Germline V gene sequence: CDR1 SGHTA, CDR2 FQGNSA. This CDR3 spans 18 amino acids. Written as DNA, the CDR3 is TGTGCCAGCAGCTTAGACCTGGACTGGCAACCCCACACCGGGGAGCTGTTTTTT. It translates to CASSLDLDWQPHTGELFF.

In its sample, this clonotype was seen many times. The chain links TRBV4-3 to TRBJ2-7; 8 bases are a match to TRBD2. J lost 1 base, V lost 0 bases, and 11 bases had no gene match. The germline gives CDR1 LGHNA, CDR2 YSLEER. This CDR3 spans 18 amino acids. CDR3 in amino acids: CASSQDLAGGDISYEQYF. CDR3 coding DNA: TGCGCCAGCAGCCAAGACCTCGCGGGAGGCGACATATCCTACGAGCAGTACTTC.

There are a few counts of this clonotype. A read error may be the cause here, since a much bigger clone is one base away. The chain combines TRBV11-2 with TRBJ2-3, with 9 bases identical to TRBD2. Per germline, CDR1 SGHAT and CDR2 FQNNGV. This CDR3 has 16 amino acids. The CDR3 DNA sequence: TGTGCCAGCAGCTTAGGTTGGGGGACTAGCACAGATACGCGGTATTTT. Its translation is CASSLGWGTSTDTRYF.

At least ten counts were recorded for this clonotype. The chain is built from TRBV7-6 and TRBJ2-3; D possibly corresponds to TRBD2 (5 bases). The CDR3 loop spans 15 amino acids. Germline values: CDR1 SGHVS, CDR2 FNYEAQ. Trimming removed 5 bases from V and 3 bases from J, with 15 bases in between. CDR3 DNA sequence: TGTGCCAGCAGCCTACGTATCGAGCGGACAGATACGCAGTATTTT. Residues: CASSLRIERTDTQYF. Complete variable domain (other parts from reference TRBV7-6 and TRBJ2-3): GAGVSQSPRYKVTKRGQDVALRCDPISGHVSLYWYRQALGQGPEFLTYFNYEAQQDKSGLPNDRFSAERPEGSISTLTIQRTEQRDSAMYRCASSLRIERTDTQYFGPGTRLTVL.

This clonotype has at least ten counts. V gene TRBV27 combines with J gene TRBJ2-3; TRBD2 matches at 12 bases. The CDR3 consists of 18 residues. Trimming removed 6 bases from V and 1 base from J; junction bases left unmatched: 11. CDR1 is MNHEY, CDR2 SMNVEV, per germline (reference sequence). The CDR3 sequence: CASSPPGLAGGGTDTQYF. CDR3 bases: TGTGCCAGCAGCCCCCCAGGGCTAGCGGGGGGGGGCACAGATACGCAGTATTTT.

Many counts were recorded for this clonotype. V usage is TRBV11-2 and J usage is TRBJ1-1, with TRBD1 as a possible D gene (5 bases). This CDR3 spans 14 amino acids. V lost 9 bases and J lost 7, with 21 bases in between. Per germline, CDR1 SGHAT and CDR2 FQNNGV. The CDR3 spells CASRPGGEWNEAFF. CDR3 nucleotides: TGTGCCAGTAGGCCGGGAGGGGAGTGGAATGAAGCTTTCTTT.

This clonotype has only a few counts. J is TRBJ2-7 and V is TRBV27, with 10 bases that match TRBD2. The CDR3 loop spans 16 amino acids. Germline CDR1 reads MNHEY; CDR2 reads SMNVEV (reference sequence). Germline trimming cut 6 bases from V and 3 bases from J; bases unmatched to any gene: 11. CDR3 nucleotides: TGTGCCAGCAGCGCCCGGGGACTAGCGCAAATCTACGAGCAGTACTTC. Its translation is CASSARGLAQIYEQYF.

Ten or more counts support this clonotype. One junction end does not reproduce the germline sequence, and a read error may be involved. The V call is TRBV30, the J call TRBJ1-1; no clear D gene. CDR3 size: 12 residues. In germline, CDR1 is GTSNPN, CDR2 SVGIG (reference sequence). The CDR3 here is CAWKERQTVAFF. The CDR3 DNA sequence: TGTGCCTGGAAAGAGAGGCAGACTGTAGCTTTCTTT.

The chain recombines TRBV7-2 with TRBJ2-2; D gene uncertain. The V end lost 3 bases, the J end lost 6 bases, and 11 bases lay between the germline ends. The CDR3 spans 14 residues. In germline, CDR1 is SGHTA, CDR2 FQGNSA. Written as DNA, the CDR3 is TGTGCCAGCAGCTTGCAAGAGTGGTCCGGGGAGCTGTTTTTT. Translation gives CASSLQEWSGELFF.

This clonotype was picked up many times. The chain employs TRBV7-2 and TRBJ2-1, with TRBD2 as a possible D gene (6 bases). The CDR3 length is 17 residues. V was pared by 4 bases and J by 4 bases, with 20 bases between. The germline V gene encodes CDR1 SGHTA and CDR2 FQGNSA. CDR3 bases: TGTGCCAGCAGCTCTCGAACCCGAGGACTACATTACAATGAGCAGTTCTTC. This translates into CASSSRTRGLHYNEQFF.